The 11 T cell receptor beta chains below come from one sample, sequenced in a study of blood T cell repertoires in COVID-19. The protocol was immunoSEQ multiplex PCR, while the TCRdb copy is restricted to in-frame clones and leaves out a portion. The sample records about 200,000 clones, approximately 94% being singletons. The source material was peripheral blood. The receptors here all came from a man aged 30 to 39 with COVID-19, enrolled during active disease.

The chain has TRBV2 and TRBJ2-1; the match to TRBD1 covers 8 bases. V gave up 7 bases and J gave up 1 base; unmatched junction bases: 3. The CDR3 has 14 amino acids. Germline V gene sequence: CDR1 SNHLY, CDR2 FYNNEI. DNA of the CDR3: TGTGCCAGCAAGCAGGGGGCGTCCTACAATGAGCAGTTCTTC. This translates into CASKQGASYNEQFF.

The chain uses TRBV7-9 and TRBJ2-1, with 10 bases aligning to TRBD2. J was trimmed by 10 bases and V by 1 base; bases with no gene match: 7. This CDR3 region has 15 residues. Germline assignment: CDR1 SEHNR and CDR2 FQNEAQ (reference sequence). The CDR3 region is CASSLVLAGAGEQFF. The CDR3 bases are TGTGCCAGCAGCTTAGTCCTAGCGGGGGCCGGGGAGCAGTTCTTC.

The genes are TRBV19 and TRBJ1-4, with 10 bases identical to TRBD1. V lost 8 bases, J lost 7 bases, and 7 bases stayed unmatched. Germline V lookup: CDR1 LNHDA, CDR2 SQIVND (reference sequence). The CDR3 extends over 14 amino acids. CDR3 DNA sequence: TGTGCCAGTGGTACGGGACAGGGGCTTGAAAAACTGTTTTTT. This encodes CASGTGQGLEKLFF.

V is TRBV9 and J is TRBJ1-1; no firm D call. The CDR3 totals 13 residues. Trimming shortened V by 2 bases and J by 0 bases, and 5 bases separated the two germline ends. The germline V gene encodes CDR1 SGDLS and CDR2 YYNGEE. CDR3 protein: CASSVYLNTEAFF. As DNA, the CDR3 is TGTGCCAGCAGCGTGTACTTGAACACTGAAGCTTTCTTT.

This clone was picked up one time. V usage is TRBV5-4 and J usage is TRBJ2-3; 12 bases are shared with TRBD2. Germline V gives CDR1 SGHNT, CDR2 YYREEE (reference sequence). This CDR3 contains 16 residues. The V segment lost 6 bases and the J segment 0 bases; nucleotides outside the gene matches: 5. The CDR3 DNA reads TGTGCCAGCACTAGCGGGGGGGCCGGAAGCACAGATACGCAGTATTTT. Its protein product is CASTSGGAGSTDTQYF.

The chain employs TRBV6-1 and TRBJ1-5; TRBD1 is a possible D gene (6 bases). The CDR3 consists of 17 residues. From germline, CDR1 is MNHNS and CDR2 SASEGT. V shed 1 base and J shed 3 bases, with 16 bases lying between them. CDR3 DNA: TGTGCCAGCAGTGAAGAGGAAGGCAGGGGCCCCAATCAGCCCCAGCATTTT. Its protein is CASSEEEGRGPNQPQHF.

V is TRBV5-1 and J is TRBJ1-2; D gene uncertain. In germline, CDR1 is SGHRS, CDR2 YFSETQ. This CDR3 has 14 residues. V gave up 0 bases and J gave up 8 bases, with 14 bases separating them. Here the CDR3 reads CASSLETPRGGYTF. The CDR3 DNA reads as TGCGCCAGCAGCTTGGAGACCCCTCGAGGGGGCTACACCTTC.

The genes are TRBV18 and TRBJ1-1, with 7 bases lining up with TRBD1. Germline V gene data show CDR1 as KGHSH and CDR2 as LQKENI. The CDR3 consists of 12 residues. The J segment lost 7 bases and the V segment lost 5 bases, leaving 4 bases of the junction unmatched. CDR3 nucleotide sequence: TGTGCCAGCTCAGAAACAGGGGATGAAGCTTTCTTT. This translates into CASSETGDEAFF.

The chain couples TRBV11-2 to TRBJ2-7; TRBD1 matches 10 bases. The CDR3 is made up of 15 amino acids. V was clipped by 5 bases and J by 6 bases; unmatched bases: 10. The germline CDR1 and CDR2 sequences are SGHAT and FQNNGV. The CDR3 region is CASSTRDRGSPEQYF. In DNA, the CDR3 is TGTGCCAGCAGCACCCGGGACAGGGGTTCTCCCGAGCAGTACTTC.

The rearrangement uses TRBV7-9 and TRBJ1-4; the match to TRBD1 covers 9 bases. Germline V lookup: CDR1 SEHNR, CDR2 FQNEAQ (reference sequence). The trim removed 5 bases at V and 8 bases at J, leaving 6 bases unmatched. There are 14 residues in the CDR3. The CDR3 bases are TGTGCCAGCAGCCAAGGACAGGGGCGGGAAAAACTGTTTTTT. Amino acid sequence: CASSQGQGREKLFF.

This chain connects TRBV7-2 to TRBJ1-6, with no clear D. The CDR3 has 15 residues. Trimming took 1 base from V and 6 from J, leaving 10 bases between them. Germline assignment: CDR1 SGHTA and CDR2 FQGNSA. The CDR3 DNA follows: TGTGCCAGCAGCTTAGAGTGGGCAGCTAATTCACCCCTCCACTTT. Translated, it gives CASSLEWAANSPLHF.